This T cell receptor beta chain stems from a study of immune cell composition in non-small cell lung cancer. Study-wide results and limits: No significant correlation existed between pack-years smoked and tumour clonality.

The assay was immunoSEQ multiplex PCR, and TCRdb's table has in-frame clones only and misses some. The sample includes about 5,200 clones, less than 75% of them seen just once. Comments on this clone: Antigen unknown.

Trimming took off 4 bases at V and 10 bases at J, with 15 bases between the two ends. CDR3 length: 13 residues. The germline V gene has CDR1 MNHEY and CDR2 SMNVEV (reference sequence). Template was genomic DNA from frozen, unsorted single-cell suspensions. The sequenced material came from lung tumor tissue. The V call is TRBV27, the J call TRBJ2-3; a possible D gene is TRBD2 (5 bases). This TCR derives from a human donor with non-small cell lung cancer. The CDR3 sequence: CASSSGRGFAQYF. The CDR3 region has the DNA TGTGCCAGCAGTTCCGGGCGAGGGTTTGCGCAGTATTTT.